These 8 T cell receptor beta chains came from one sample sequenced in a study of molecular identifiers for immune sequencing clone quantification (dated by TCRdb to 2017 to 2018). The library was generated by PCR. Sequencing was carried out with a NextSeq 500. In TCRdb, the public reads were trimmed at Q25 with fastp and aligned with MiXCR, with productive beta chains retained. Each entry merges the rows of one CDR3 protein and shows their most common DNA and genes. This sample has hundreds of thousands of distinct CDR3 sequences in its table, and 25% of those were observed once. Of the sample, 0.7% to 0.95% is held by the ten largest clones. Specimen: naive CD8+ T cells from blood, with Jurkat cell RNA spiked in. Interpreted using the paper, the cell subset or site label stands for: FACS-sorted CD8+CD4-CCR7+CD45RA+ naive T cells. All receptors derive from a human donor in good health. Some libraries in this study had Jurkat cell RNA spiked in.

A word on this clonotype: A much larger clone differs by one base, so this may be a read error. The V gene is TRBV12-3 or TRBV12-4, the J gene TRBJ1-5, with TRBD1 as a possible D gene (5 bases). The CDR3 contains 14 residues. DNA of the CDR3: TGTGACAGCAGTTTAGCAGGGCCTGGTCAGCCCCAGCATTTT. The encoded protein is CDSSLAGPGQPQHF.

The rearrangement uses TRBV9 and TRBJ2-1; 9 bases line up with TRBD2. CDR3 length: 14 amino acids. J was trimmed by 6 bases and V by 7 bases; bases with no gene match: 8. Per the germline V gene, CDR1 is SGDLS and CDR2 is YYNGEE. The CDR3 here is CASGSGTSFNEQFF. CDR3 nucleotide sequence: TGTGCCAGCGGGTCCGGGACTAGCTTCAATGAGCAGTTCTTC.

As regards this clonotype: A much larger clone differs by one base, so this may be a read error. The CDR3 does not close with the conserved phenylalanine or tryptophan, likely indicating a read error. This rearrangement joins TRBV3-1 to TRBJ2-5; D unresolved. Germline assignment: CDR1 LGHDT and CDR2 YNNKEL (reference sequence). Trimming removed 4 bases at V and 2 bases at J, with 20 bases between. The CDR3 runs to 17 residues. The CDR3 protein is CASSPSIRRTTQETQYL. The CDR3 region has the DNA TGTGCCAGCAGCCCGAGTATCAGACGGACCACTCAAGAGACCCAGTACTTG.

This clonotype has ten or more counts. The CDR3 spells CATSDSGLAGGYEQFF. CDR3 in DNA: TGTGCCACCAGTGATTCCGGACTAGCGGGGGGATATGAGCAGTTCTTC. This chain links TRBV24-1 with TRBJ2-1; 14 bases are shared with TRBD2. V was clipped by 2 bases and J by 8 bases; unmatched bases: 4. There are 16 residues in the CDR3. Germline loops: CDR1 KGHDR, CDR2 SFDVKD.

This clonotype was detected ten times or more. The chain combines TRBV6-6 with TRBJ2-7; D is unresolved. Trimming removed 2 bases from V and 4 bases from J, with 6 bases in between. The CDR3 has 12 residues. From germline, CDR1 is MNHNY and CDR2 SVGAGI (reference sequence). CDR3 loop: CASSYELYEQYF. CDR3 bases: TGTGCCAGCAGTTACGAGTTGTACGAGCAGTACTTC.

The chain has TRBV6-5 and TRBJ2-7; either TRBD1 or TRBD2 may fit D (5 bases each). Trimming stripped 2 bases from V and 1 base from J, with 18 bases between. Germline V gives CDR1 MNHEY, CDR2 SVGAGI. This CDR3 comprises 17 residues. CDR3 DNA: TGTGCCAGCAGTTACCTAACCGGGACGGGTGCTTCCTACGAGCAGTACTTC. It specifies CASSYLTGTGASYEQYF.

This clonotype was observed a few times. V gene TRBV9 combines with J gene TRBJ2-2; D is unresolved. Per germline, CDR1 SGDLS and CDR2 YYNGEE. Trimming pared 4 bases from V and 0 bases from J, leaving 16 bases between. The CDR3 is 17 residues long. The CDR3 nucleotides read TGTGCCAGCAGCTCACCCGTAATCGGTTCGAACACCGGGGAGCTGTTTTTT. It encodes CASSSPVIGSNTGELFF.

This clonotype has more than one count but fewer than ten. The gene calls are TRBV12-3 or TRBV12-4 and TRBJ2-7; D may be TRBD2 (5 bases). The CDR3 extends over 14 amino acids. The ends were cut back, 3 bases at V and 7 bases at J, with 16 bases in the middle. The CDR3 sequence is CASSFVQKPGEQYF. Written as DNA, the CDR3 is TGTGCCAGCAGTTTTGTACAGAAACCGGGAGAGCAGTACTTC.